This T cell receptor beta chain was sequenced in a study of naive and memory T cell subsets (dated by TCRdb to about 2017). For the study in its entirety: The figure summarizing these samples reported ten or so blood donors, 7 tuberculin skin test biopsies and 3 saline control biopsies. Skin biopsies were taken from tuberculin skin test sites or from saline-injected control sites and were processed for RNA extraction as described before. PCR2 was typically performed as a SYBR Green qPCR that was stopped at a set threshold, although end-point PCR (roughly 6 cycles) could be used instead for low-input samples.

The library was prepared using UMI-ligation and nested PCR. TCR RNA was reverse transcribed with SuperScript IV using alpha and beta constant region primers for the blood and skin samples. The ligated cDNA was amplified in four rounds of PCR with nested alpha and beta constant region primers together with the SP2 primer. Using T4 RNA ligase 1, an oligonucleotide carrying both the Illumina SP2 primer and a UMI was ligated onto the 3' end of the cDNA. The 12-nucleotide UMI consisted of two random hexamers with an eight-base spacer between the hexamers to prevent hairpin formation. From the second PCR onward, TCR alpha and beta chain libraries were processed separately and dual indexed for multiplexing. After pooling, the indexed libraries were analyzed by capillary electrophoresis and sequenced on either an Illumina MiSeq or NextSeq. Libraries were spiked with PhiX DNA at roughly 4.5-7% so that base diversity was increased and cluster recognition was improved. The paper's processing steps were these. UMIs were extracted from read 2 by Demultiplexor and combined with the TCR sequence from read 1, and reads were split according to sample indices. Decombinator identified V and J genes and V-J junctions, assigning each TCR a five-part identifier including V and J deletions. Collapsinator used UMIs to correct sequencing errors and PCR amplification heterogeneity, producing a UMI-based abundance for each TCR. CDR3Translator converted identifiers to nucleotide sequence, translated to amino acids, and extracted CDR3 regions using terminal motifs. After normalization to the amount of input RNA, the error-corrected alpha and beta TCR counts from blood and from skin were compared. TCRdb handled the public reads itself, with Q25 trimming in fastp and clone calling in MiXCR, and kept productive beta chains. Rows with a matching CDR3 protein are joined into one entry that keeps the most common DNA and genes. These V and J calls derive from TCRdb rather than the authors' analysis. The sample contains roughly 18,000 distinct CDR3 sequences, nearly 9.5% of them found a single time. Nearly 7% of the sample comes from the top ten.

What the work shows at the level of the full study, not this receptor alone: Higher TCR numbers at tuberculin skin test sites were interpreted as T cell infiltration of a delayed type IV hypersensitivity reaction. Details of skin biopsy collection and RNA processing were not given in the paper but were referenced to earlier studies. Both types of skin biopsy reportedly yielded TCR sequences, though far more TCRs came from tuberculin skin test sites. The RNA-based method was acknowledged as potentially sensitive to TCR transcript changes with T cell activation and differentiation.

V is cut by 6 bases and J by 3 bases, and the space between the germline ends is 9 bases. The germline V gene (reference sequence) sets CDR1 to DFQATT and CDR2 to SNEGSKA. The CDR3 runs 12 residues from the cysteine to the phenylalanine. Solely the CDR3 DNA is kept, with 36 bases framed from the first base. To note about this clonotype: Its antigen is unknown. Per-base qualities were not stored, and no clone one base away is much larger.

Per the publication, the treatment or condition label means: skin biopsy from PPD injection site in Mantoux-positive individual. Total RNA was treated with RQ1 DNase, without cell sorting, prior to reverse transcription, with an input of roughly 1 to 1000 ng being targeted. A robust, sensitive protocol for the amplification, sequencing and analysis of TCRs was described in the study, in which 3' ligation of a UMI-containing oligonucleotide to TCR cDNA was used. In individuals with a positive Mantoux test, tuberculin skin test biopsies were taken from sites that had been injected with PPD. To check how robust the pipeline was in samples where T cells make up a minority population, libraries were built from skin biopsies and whole blood.

The TCR sequence derives from an adult in good health. The sequence is built from TRBV20-1 and TRBJ1-5, with the identity of the D gene unclear. Here the sequenced sample was skin, taken from a tuberculin skin test site. The sequenced DNA: TGCAGTGCCATAGGGAACAATCAGCCCCAGCATTTT. It encodes CSAIGNNQPQHF.